What follows are 8 T cell receptor beta chains derived from one specimen sequenced in a study of post-analysis software for immune sequencing data. Included in the TCR beta cDNA libraries were unique molecular identifiers. TCRdb analysed the PCR reads with MiXCR anew, one entry per CDR3 protein. In the table there are roughly 650,000 distinct CDR3 sequences, 59% of which are singletons. The study, taken as a whole, reports: In patients, TRBV5-6, TRBV5-1 and TRBV20-1 belonged to five or six TRBV segments found more frequently than in controls.

These receptors' targets are unknown. Sequenced: blood. The origin of the receptors is a girl aged 2-15 years with multiple sclerosis.

This clonotype occurred a few times. V and J are TRBV11-2 and TRBJ1-5; TRBD1 aligns across 7 bases. This CDR3 is built from 14 residues. V was clipped by 5 bases and J by 5 bases; unmatched bases: 6. Germline CDR1 SGHAT, CDR2 FQNNGV. The CDR3 protein is CASSDLGTDQPQHF. CDR3 nucleotides: TGTGCCAGCAGCGACCTCGGGACAGATCAGCCCCAGCATTTT.

The chain joins TRBV20-1 to TRBJ2-5; D possibly corresponds to TRBD2 (6 bases). The CDR3 sequence is 14 residues long. The germline V gene has CDR1 DFQATT and CDR2 SNEGSKA (reference sequence). Trimming removed 3 bases at V and 4 bases at J, with 15 bases between. In DNA form, the CDR3 reads TGCAGTGCTAGGGGGTTACTAGCCGGAGAGACCCAGTACTTC. Its protein product is CSARGLLAGETQYF.

A word on this clonotype: At one end, the junction sequence differs from germline, possibly due to a read error. V is TRBV10-3 and J is TRBJ2-5; 8 nucleotides line up with TRBD1. There are 11 residues in the CDR3. The germline V gene encodes CDR1 ENHRY and CDR2 SYGVKD. CDR3 bases: TGCACTGGCAGGGGGCGTGAGACCCAGTACTTC. It specifies CTGRGRETQYF.

In this sample, this clonotype turned up a few times. CDR3 amino acids: CASGGTSGGDGRFF. The CDR3 coding sequence is TGTGCCAGCGGAGGGACTAGCGGGGGAGATGGGAGGTTCTTC. This chain links TRBV6-6 with TRBJ2-1, with TRBD2 identical over 14 bases. Germline values: CDR1 MNHNY, CDR2 SVGAGI (reference sequence). V lost 8 bases and J lost 15; bases outside the gene matches: 12. This CDR3 has 14 residues.

V gene TRBV20-1 combines with J gene TRBJ2-3, with 11 positions matching TRBD2. CDR3 length: 14 amino acids. Looked up from germline, CDR1 is DFQATT and CDR2 is SNEGSKA (reference sequence). V was pared by 2 bases and J by 5 bases, with 3 bases of the junction left unmatched. CDR3: CSARLAGGRDTQYF. For the CDR3, the DNA is TGCAGTGCTAGACTAGCGGGAGGAAGAGATACGCAGTATTTT.

The chain has TRBV7-2 and TRBJ2-1; D may be TRBD1 or TRBD2 (5 bases each). This CDR3 is built from 11 residues. The V end was cut by 5 bases, the J end by 11 bases, with 10 bases between. The germline V gene has CDR1 SGHTA and CDR2 FQGNSA. CDR3 residues: CASSPGTQQFF. The CDR3 nucleotides are TGTGCCAGCAGCCCCGGGACCCAGCAGTTCTTC.

The genes are TRBV12-3 or TRBV12-4 and TRBJ2-5; no reliable D call. V was shortened by 6 bases and J by 5 bases, with 16 bases between the two germline ends. The CDR3 contains 14 residues. The CDR3: CASSFGPPSETQYF. The DNA for the CDR3 is TGTGCCAGCAGCTTTGGGCCTCCCTCCGAGACCCAGTACTTC.

The chain combines TRBV3-1 with TRBJ2-5, with D hard to call. The assigned J gene may be wrong: the sequence end matches TRBJ2-7 better. CDR1 and CDR2 (germline): LGHDT, YNNKEL (reference sequence). CDR3 length: 13 amino acids. The CDR3 is CASSQDWGPEQYF. DNA for the CDR3: TGTGCCAGCAGCCAAGATTGGGGTCCCGAGCAGTACTTC.